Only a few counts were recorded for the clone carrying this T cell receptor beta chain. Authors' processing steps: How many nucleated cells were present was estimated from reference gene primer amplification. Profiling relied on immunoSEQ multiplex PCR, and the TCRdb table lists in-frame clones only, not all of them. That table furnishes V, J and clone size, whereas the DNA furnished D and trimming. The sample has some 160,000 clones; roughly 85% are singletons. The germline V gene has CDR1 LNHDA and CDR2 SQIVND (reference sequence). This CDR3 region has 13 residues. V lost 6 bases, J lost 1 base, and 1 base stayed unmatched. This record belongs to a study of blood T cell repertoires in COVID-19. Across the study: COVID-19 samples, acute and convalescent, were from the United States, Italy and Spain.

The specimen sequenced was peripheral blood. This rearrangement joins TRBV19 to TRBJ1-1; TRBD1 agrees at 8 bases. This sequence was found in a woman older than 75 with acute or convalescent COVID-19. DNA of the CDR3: TGTGCCAGTAGGGACAGGGCGAACACTGAAGCTTTCTTT. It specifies CASRDRANTEAFF.